What follows are 17 T cell receptor beta chains derived from one specimen sequenced in a study of long-term antiretroviral therapy in people with HIV. Researchers ran immunoSEQ v3.0 at survey level. Clones were read by immunoSEQ multiplex PCR, and TCRdb kept only the in-frame ones, dropping some. The table has around 20,000 clones, 75% to 85% seen once. The specimen comprised unsorted PBMCs, sampled at the start of antiretroviral therapy, before treatment. These receptor sequences come from a man aged 18 to 29 with HIV.

The chain uses TRBV21-1 and TRBJ2-3. TRBV21-1 is annotated as a pseudogene. The CDR3 contains 17 residues. CDR3 DNA: TGTGCCAGCAGCCCTAACCCGGGGCTTTCTCGCACAGATACGCAGTATTTT. As protein: CASSPNPGLSRTDTQYF.

This clone showed up just once. This chain links TRBV2 with TRBJ2-7; possible D gene TRBD2, 6 bases. Germline assignment: CDR1 SNHLY and CDR2 FYNNEI. Trimming pared 6 bases from V and 6 bases from J, leaving 15 bases between. The length of the CDR3 is 13 residues. CDR3 region: CASSAGGPGEQYF. The CDR3 region has the DNA TGTGCCAGCAGCGCCGGGGGTCCGGGCGAGCAGTACTTC.

The chain combines TRBV29-1 with TRBJ2-1; a possible D gene is TRBD2 (5 bases). V was trimmed by 4 bases and J by 2 bases, leaving 9 bases between them. The CDR3 consists of 13 residues. Germline CDR1 SQVTM, CDR2 ANQGSEA. The CDR3 sequence: CSVAAGPYNEQFF. CDR3 bases: TGCAGCGTTGCCGCGGGCCCCTACAATGAGCAGTTCTTC.

This clone has a handful of counts. This chain uses TRBV28 with TRBJ1-4, with D possibly being TRBD1 (6 bases). The CDR3 has 15 amino acids. The germline V gene has CDR1 MDHEN and CDR2 SYDVKM. Trimming left V 2 bases short and J 4 bases short, with 11 bases between. Here the CDR3 DNA reads TGTGCCAGCAGTTTAGGAGGGACAAATAATGAAAAACTGTTTTTT. Its translation: CASSLGGTNNEKLFF.

The gene calls are TRBV5-6 and TRBJ2-2, with 10 bases matching TRBD1. Germline CDR1 SGHDT, CDR2 YYEEEE. The CDR3 covers 15 residues. V was clipped by 4 bases and J by 3 bases; unmatched bases: 3. The CDR3 region is CASSRDRGYTGELFF. The CDR3, as DNA: TGTGCCAGCAGCCGGGACAGGGGTTACACCGGGGAGCTGTTTTTT.

The chain carries TRBV7-9 and TRBJ2-2; unclear D gene. Germline V gene lookup returns CDR1 SEHNR and CDR2 FQNEAQ (reference sequence). With 1 base removed from V and 8 bases from J, the gap between germline ends came to 5 bases. This CDR3 is built from 12 residues. CDR3 nucleotide sequence: TGTGCCAGCAGCTTAGACGTGGGGGAGCTGTTTTTT. Amino acid sequence: CASSLDVGELFF.

CDR3 bases: TGTGCCAGTAGTATAGATGTGGTGACCGGGGAGCTGTTTTTT. Translation gives CASSIDVVTGELFF. This chain links TRBV19 with TRBJ2-2; no reliable D call. The germline CDR1 and CDR2 sequences are LNHDA and SQIVND (reference sequence). The CDR3 is 14 amino acids. Trimming shortened V by 0 bases and J by 5 bases, and 7 bases separated the two germline ends.

This sequence joins TRBV19 and TRBJ1-1; 7 bases fit TRBD1. The CDR3 spans 15 residues. J lost 1 base, V lost 3 bases, and 5 bases had no gene match. The germline V gene encodes CDR1 LNHDA and CDR2 SQIVND (reference sequence). CDR3 nucleotide sequence: TGTGCCAGTAGTATCTCCGGGACAGCGAACACTGAAGCTTTCTTT. As protein: CASSISGTANTEAFF.

Only a few counts were recorded for this clone. In DNA form, the CDR3 reads TGCAGTGCTAGAGCCTATGGCTACACCTTC. Residues: CSARAYGYTF. The rearrangement uses TRBV20-1 and TRBJ1-2; D gene ambiguous. Germline V gene sequence: CDR1 DFQATT, CDR2 SNEGSKA (reference sequence). The CDR3 has 10 residues. V was pared by 1 base and J by 4 bases, with 1 base between.

The chain uses TRBV27 and TRBJ2-1; 10 positions match TRBD1. With 5 bases clipped from V and 8 bases from J, the junction kept 6 bases outside the gene matches. The CDR3 is made up of 14 amino acids. Germline lookup yields CDR1 MNHEY and CDR2 SMNVEV (reference sequence). DNA for the CDR3: TGTGCCAGCAGTACCCGGGACAGGGGCCATGAGCAGTTCTTC. Amino acid sequence: CASSTRDRGHEQFF.

This clone was seen more than once but under ten times. The V call is TRBV7-8, the J call TRBJ2-1; no definite D call. Germline-derived CDR1 and CDR2 are SGHVS and FQNEAQ. V was clipped by 2 bases and J by 9 bases, with 5 bases between them. This CDR3 has 11 amino acids. The chain's CDR3 is CASSLYGEQFF. CDR3 coding DNA: TGTGCCAGCAGCTTATACGGTGAGCAGTTCTTC. The full variable domain, with the rest looked up from reference TRBV7-8 and TRBJ2-1, is GAGVSQSPRYKVAKRGQDVALRCDPISGHVSLFWYQQALGQGPEFLTYFQNEAQLDKSGLPSDRFFAERPEGSVSTLKIQRTQQEDSAVYLCASSLYGEQFFGPGTRLTVL.

CDR3: CASSQEGLAGGSQETQYF. CDR3 sequence (DNA): TGCGCCAGCAGCCAAGAGGGACTAGCGGGAGGGAGCCAAGAGACCCAGTACTTC. The J gene is TRBJ2-5, the V gene TRBV4-3, with 16 bases identical to TRBD2. The V gene's germline CDR1 is LGHNA and CDR2 YSLEER. The junction had 2 bases not matched to a gene; V was cut back by 0 bases and J by 1 base. The CDR3 contains 18 residues.

The chain recombines TRBV18 with TRBJ2-3; 9 bases fit TRBD1. V lost 8 bases and J lost 2; bases outside the gene matches: 5. The CDR3 spans 14 residues. Germline V gene sequence: CDR1 KGHSH, CDR2 LQKENI. CDR3 protein: CASIRTGATDTQYF. In nucleotides, the CDR3 is TGTGCCAGCATAAGGACAGGGGCCACAGATACGCAGTATTTT.

This clone has a handful of counts. In nucleotides, the CDR3 is TGTGCCAGCTCATCTCTAGCGGACTCCTACAATGAGCAGTTCTTC. Translated: CASSSLADSYNEQFF. The chain links TRBV18 to TRBJ2-1, with TRBD2 matching over 7 bases. Germline V gene sequence: CDR1 KGHSH, CDR2 LQKENI. CDR3 length: 15 residues. The trim removed 5 bases at V and 0 bases at J, leaving 4 bases unmatched.

The V and J genes are TRBV28 and TRBJ2-1, with D hard to call. CDR3 length: 14 amino acids. V lost 7 bases to trimming and J lost 0 bases, with 10 bases between them. Germline V gives CDR1 MDHEN, CDR2 SYDVKM. The CDR3 spells CASNDPNSYNEQFF. The CDR3 nucleotides are TGTGCCAGCAATGACCCTAACTCCTACAATGAGCAGTTCTTC.

Note on this clone: This CDR3 is also generated by other DNA sequences in the sample. This chain links TRBV7-9 with TRBJ2-7; D may match TRBD1 or TRBD2 (5 bases each). V was cut by 8 bases and J by 0 bases, with 11 bases left in between. This CDR3 has 13 amino acids. CDR1 and CDR2 (germline): SEHNR, FQNEAQ (reference sequence). The CDR3 is CASRGGSSYEQYF. CDR3 DNA: TGTGCCAGCCGGGGCGGAAGCTCCTACGAGCAGTACTTC.

The chain recombines TRBV7-2 with TRBJ2-7; no firm D call. The V end lost 5 bases, the J end lost 2 bases, and 13 bases lay between the germline ends. CDR3 length: 14 residues. Germline V gives CDR1 SGHTA, CDR2 FQGNSA. The CDR3: CASSKSFSAYEQYF. The DNA for the CDR3 is TGTGCCAGCAGCAAAAGCTTCTCAGCCTACGAGCAGTACTTC.